One T cell receptor beta chain is described in this entry. The antigen remains unidentified. How the authors handled the data: The distant-metastasis classifier for papillary thyroid cancer was built from CDR3 differences across clinicopathological groups. TCRdb used MiXCR to call clones anew from the PCR reads. What appears here as the V and J calls and clone size reflects TCRdb's work, not the paper's. This sample has roughly 15,000 clones, with 27% found just once. This sample was included in a study of metastatic and nonmetastatic thyroid tumors. Across the study: Peripheral blood and tumor or nodule samples from malignant and benign thyroid patients were compared. General study points: Malignant thyroid tumors reportedly had TCR beta diversity that was significantly higher than in benign nodules, in blood and tumor.

The junction had 5 bases not matched to a gene; V was cut back by 1 base and J by 4 bases. The CDR3 is 15 residues long. Germline lookup yields CDR1 SGHTA and CDR2 FQGNSA. Patients underwent thyroid surgery, and none had received any treatment before it. This rearrangement joins TRBV7-2 to TRBJ1-2; 8 bases line up with TRBD1. The sequencing input was adjacent normal tissue. The receptor was isolated from a female donor with papillary thyroid cancer or a benign thyroid nodule (not recorded which). Some clones in this sample may be carry-over from other donors' samples. The CDR3 region has the DNA TGTGCCAGCAGCTTAGGCAGGGGGCGGGGCTATGGCTACACCTTC. Protein sequence: CASSLGRGRGYGYTF.